These T cell receptor beta chains were read from a single sample in a study of blood T cell repertoires in COVID-19. Method: immunoSEQ multiplex PCR; TCRdb's copy keeps in-frame clones and lacks some. The table has about 170,000 clones, over 65% seen once. Material: peripheral blood. These receptors were collected from a woman older than 75 with acute or convalescent COVID-19. The CDR3 runs from the conserved cysteine through the conserved F or W. The D gene is left open where the match is weak. A row's size may be missing; if present it is once, few, many or a size class.

clone size	D gene	V gene	J gene	CDR3 protein	CDR3 DNA
.	TRBD1	TRBV9	TRBJ1-6	CASSPDPWTGGAVGSPLHF	TGTGCCAGCAGCCCAGACCCCTGGACAGGGGGCGCGGTAGGGTCACCCCTCCACTTT
.	TRBD1	TRBV5-1	TRBJ2-2	CASSTGQGEAAGELFF	TGCGCCAGCAGCACGGGACAGGGGGAGGCGGCCGGGGAGCTGTTTTTT
.	.	TRBV2	TRBJ2-7	CASLKTGHISYEQYF	TGTGCCAGTTTAAAGACTGGCCACATCTCCTACGAGCAGTACTTC
.	.	TRBV28	TRBJ2-7	CASSLTAYEQYF	TGTGCCAGCAGTTTAACAGCCTACGAGCAGTACTTC
.	TRBD2	TRBV5-4	TRBJ2-3	CASSWAGTSGSLADTQYF	TGTGCCAGCAGCTGGGCGGGGACTAGCGGGAGTCTGGCAGATACGCAGTATTTT
.	TRBD1	TRBV3-1/TRBV3-2	TRBJ2-2	CASSRTGQGYTGELFF	TGTGCCAGCAGCCGAACAGGACAGGGGTACACCGGGGAGCTGTTTTTT
few	.	TRBV27	TRBJ2-1	CASRELPSNEQFF	TGTGCCAGCAGGGAACTACCAAGCAATGAGCAGTTCTTC
.	.	TRBV5-5	TRBJ2-7	CASSPPGADEQYF	TGTGCCAGCAGCCCGCCGGGAGCTGACGAGCAGTACTTC
.	.	TRBV6-5	TRBJ1-2	CASSYGAANYGYTF	TGTGCCAGCAGTTACGGTGCAGCTAACTATGGCTACACCTTC
few	.	TRBV7-2	TRBJ1-2	CASSLGNRDRTGYTF	TGTGCCAGCAGCTTAGGAAACAGGGATAGGACGGGCTACACCTTC
once	TRBD2	TRBV5-1	TRBJ2-1	CASSQTSGRAGGQFF	TGCGCCAGCAGCCAGACTAGCGGGAGGGCCGGCGGGCAGTTCTTC
.	TRBD2	TRBV19	TRBJ2-2	CASSHRPGLAGNTGELFF	TGTGCCAGTAGTCATAGGCCGGGACTAGCGGGGAACACCGGGGAGCTGTTTTTT
.	.	TRBV5-4	TRBJ1-6	CASSLANRGRNSPLHF	TGTGCCAGCAGCTTGGCCAATAGGGGCAGAAATTCACCCCTCCACTTT
.	TRBD1	TRBV6-5	TRBJ1-2	CASSYPNEGQGDGYTF	TGTGCCAGCAGTTACCCAAACGAGGGACAGGGGGATGGCTACACCTTC
.	TRBD2	TRBV19	TRBJ2-3	CASRRREGTDTQYF	TGTGCCAGTAGAAGGCGGGAGGGCACAGATACGCAGTATTTT
once	TRBD1	TRBV9	TRBJ1-1	CASSTDRGGTEAFF	TGTGCCAGCAGTACAGACAGGGGTGGGACTGAAGCTTTCTTT
.	TRBD2	TRBV30	TRBJ2-1	CAWSSRGGLAGINEQFF	TGTGCCTGGAGTAGTAGGGGGGGACTAGCGGGAATCAATGAGCAGTTCTTC
.	.	TRBV5-6	TRBJ2-5	CASSSTGSWETQYF	TGTGCCAGCAGCTCAACAGGCTCCTGGGAGACCCAGTACTTC
.	.	TRBV10-1	TRBJ2-7	CASSQAGSSYEQYF	TGCGCCAGCAGCCAGGCGGGATCCTCCTACGAGCAGTACTTC
.	.	TRBV5-1	TRBJ2-7	CASSLGTTYEQYF	TGCGCCAGCAGCTTAGGGACAACCTACGAGCAGTACTTC
.	TRBD1	TRBV7-2	TRBJ2-7	CASSLGVRGSYEQYF	TGTGCCAGCAGCTTAGGAGTCAGGGGGTCTTACGAGCAGTACTTC
.	.	TRBV6-6	TRBJ1-3	CASSSETDAGNTIYF	TGTGCCAGCAGTTCTGAGACAGATGCTGGAAACACCATATATTTT
few	.	TRBV27	TRBJ1-1	CASSLNRVNTEAFF	TGTGCCAGCAGTTTAAACAGAGTGAACACTGAAGCTTTCTTT
.	TRBD2	TRBV3-1/TRBV3-2	TRBJ2-5	CASSPGGSGKETQYF	TGTGCCAGCAGCCCCGGGGGGAGTGGGAAAGAGACCCAGTACTTC
.	.	TRBV3-1/TRBV3-2	TRBJ2-1	CASSRPDFAAKQFF	TGTGCCAGCAGCCGTCCAGACTTCGCCGCCAAGCAGTTCTTC
.	.	TRBV7-2	TRBJ2-7	CASSSGQPYEQYF	TGTGCCAGCAGCTCGGGACAACCCTACGAGCAGTACTTC
.	.	TRBV4-1	TRBJ2-5	CASSQAGEGKTQYF	TGCGCCAGCAGCCAAGCGGGAGAGGGGAAGACCCAGTACTTC
few	.	TRBV2	TRBJ1-5	CASSVSSATQPQHF	TGTGCCAGCAGTGTGAGCAGCGCTACTCAGCCCCAGCATTTT
few	TRBD1	TRBV28	TRBJ1-3	CASSLGQGNTIYF	TGTGCCAGCAGTTTAGGACAGGGGAACACCATATATTTT
.	.	TRBV27	TRBJ2-7	CASSPGLLGIWEQYF	TGTGCCAGCAGCCCGGGACTCCTGGGGATATGGGAGCAGTACTTC
few	TRBD2	TRBV28	TRBJ2-7	CASRTGTSGSTSSYEQYF	TGTGCCAGCCGAACAGGGACTAGCGGGAGTACCAGCTCCTACGAGCAGTACTTC
.	TRBD1	TRBV2	TRBJ2-5	CASSEVGGEETQYF	TGTGCCAGCAGTGAAGTAGGGGGCGAGGAGACCCAGTACTTC
.	.	TRBV5-8	TRBJ1-4	CASSLMGGTNEKLFF	TGTGCCAGCAGCTTGATGGGGGGTACAAATGAAAAACTGTTTTTT
.	.	TRBV5-1	TRBJ2-7	CASSLASFYEQYF	TGCGCCAGCAGCTTGGCCTCTTTCTACGAGCAGTACTTC
.	TRBD1	TRBV5-4	TRBJ1-1	CASSTPTGTDTEAFF	TGTGCCAGCAGCACACCGACCGGGACAGACACTGAAGCTTTCTTT
.	TRBD1	TRBV19	TRBJ1-4	CASSILTGFGEKLFF	TGTGCCAGTAGTATATTGACAGGGTTCGGTGAAAAACTGTTTTTT
few	.	TRBV4-1	TRBJ2-5	CASSPKEEETQYF	TGCGCCAGCAGCCCGAAAGAGGAAGAGACCCAGTACTTC
.	.	TRBV6-5	TRBJ1-2	CASSYSGSYGYTF	TGTGCCAGCAGTTACTCGGGCAGCTATGGCTACACCTTC
.	.	TRBV28	TRBJ2-5	CASSLPDYSETQYF	TGTGCCAGCAGTTTGCCAGACTATTCGGAGACCCAGTACTTC
.	TRBD2	TRBV9	TRBJ2-3	CASSEQGTSDTQYF	TGTGCCAGCAGCGAGCAGGGGACTAGCGACACGCAGTATTTT
.	.	TRBV18	TRBJ2-5	CASSLDRETQYF	TGTGCCAGCTCGCTCGACAGGGAGACCCAGTACTTC
.	.	TRBV6-5	TRBJ1-2	CASSSSQGGHYGYTF	TGTGCCAGCAGTTCCTCCCAGGGAGGGCACTATGGCTACACCTTC
.	TRBD1	TRBV18	TRBJ1-1	CASSPPGQGSNTEAFF	TGTGCCAGCTCACCTCCGGGACAGGGCTCTAACACTGAAGCTTTCTTT
.	TRBD2	TRBV10-3	TRBJ2-7	CAISAGLAGDEQYF	TGTGCCATCAGTGCCGGACTAGCGGGAGACGAGCAGTACTTC
.	.	TRBV4-3	TRBJ2-7	CASSQDPGIYEQYF	TGCGCCAGCAGCCAAGACCCAGGGATCTACGAGCAGTACTTC
.	TRBD2	TRBV7-7	TRBJ2-2	CASSLRGTSGLGELFF	TGTGCCAGCAGCCTTCGCGGGACTAGCGGGTTAGGGGAGCTGTTTTTT
.	TRBD1	TRBV10-3	TRBJ1-1	CAIRGQGLNTEAFF	TGTGCCATCAGGGGACAGGGTTTGAACACTGAAGCTTTCTTT
.	TRBD2	TRBV18	TRBJ2-7	CASSPWTSGAGEQYF	TGTGCCAGCTCACCCTGGACTAGCGGGGCCGGGGAGCAGTACTTC
few	.	TRBV5-4	TRBJ1-1	CASRVSLLNTEAFF	TGTGCCAGCAGGGTCAGTCTCCTGAACACTGAAGCTTTCTTT
.	TRBD2	TRBV7-2	TRBJ2-7	CASSLGSAGGPPQYF	TGTGCCAGCAGCTTAGGGTCAGCGGGAGGGCCCCCGCAGTACTTC
.	.	TRBV19	TRBJ1-1	CASSISIGTEAFF	TGTGCCAGTAGTATCAGTATCGGGACTGAAGCTTTCTTT
.	.	TRBV5-1	TRBJ2-3	CASSLASRGPTDTQYF	TGCGCCAGCAGCTTGGCCTCAAGAGGTCCCACAGATACGCAGTATTTT
.	TRBD2	TRBV3-1/TRBV3-2	TRBJ2-5	CASSQATSGNQETQYF	TGTGCCAGCAGCCAGGCCACTAGCGGGAACCAAGAGACCCAGTACTTC
.	.	TRBV12-3/TRBV12-4	TRBJ1-5	CASSLRSNQPQHF	TGTGCCAGCAGTCTACGGAGCAATCAGCCCCAGCATTTT